The 31 T cell receptor beta chains below were found in one sample sequenced in a study of PD-1 blockade in classical Hodgkin lymphoma. Each patient relapsed following autologous stem cell transplantation, and prior brentuximab vedotin exposure differed. Here immunoSEQ multiplex PCR was the method, and the copy in TCRdb shows in-frame clones only, minus some. The table lists 30,000 to 35,000 clones, roughly 80% of them singletons. The sequencing used peripheral blood mononuclear cells (PBMCs), collected at baseline. All receptors come from a human donor with classical Hodgkin lymphoma.

This chain links TRBV11-3 with TRBJ2-5; 12 bases map to TRBD2. Trimming at V came to 1 base and at J to 3 bases, leaving 6 bases not matched to a gene. Germline V gene data show CDR1 as SGHNT and CDR2 as YENEEA. The CDR3 spans 17 residues. CDR3 sequence reads: CASSLGLTSGGEETQYF. For the CDR3, the DNA is TGTGCCAGCAGCTTAGGGTTGACTAGCGGGGGTGAAGAGACCCAGTACTTC.

The chain uses TRBV7-3 and TRBJ1-2, with 9 bases that match TRBD1. The germline V gene has CDR1 SGHTA and CDR2 FQGTGA. V shed 4 bases and J 6 bases; nucleotides not matched to a gene: 9. The length of the CDR3 is 15 residues. For the CDR3, the DNA is TGTGCCAGCAGCTCGAGGCCACAGGGGGCCCATGGCTACACCTTC. It translates to CASSSRPQGAHGYTF. The full variable domain, rest sourced from reference TRBV7-3 and TRBJ1-2, is GAGVSQTPSNKVTEKGKYVELRCDPISGHTALYWYRQSLGQGPEFLIYFQGTGAADDSGLPNDRFFAVRPEGSVSTLKIQRTERGDSAVYLCASSSRPQGAHGYTFGSGTRLTVV.

V and J are TRBV28 and TRBJ1-1; D ambiguous. From germline, CDR1 is MDHEN and CDR2 SYDVKM. Trimming took 3 bases from V and 4 from J, leaving 9 bases between them. The CDR3 sequence is 13 residues long. The CDR3 sequence is CASSLYGRTEAFF. The CDR3, as DNA: TGTGCCAGCAGTTTGTACGGCCGCACTGAAGCTTTCTTT.

The chain couples TRBV2 to TRBJ1-5; D is unclear. Germline-derived CDR1 and CDR2 are SNHLY and FYNNEI. The CDR3 is 14 amino acids. The V gene lost 2 bases and the J gene lost 7 bases, with 12 bases spanning the gap. CDR3 protein: CASSELGYQQPQHF. In DNA, the CDR3 is TGTGCCAGCAGTGAACTCGGGTACCAGCAGCCCCAGCATTTT.

This chain connects TRBV7-9 to TRBJ2-1; D is uncertain. Per germline, CDR1 SEHNR and CDR2 FQNEAQ (reference sequence). The germline V and J ends were trimmed by 7 bases and 5 bases, with 15 bases remaining between them. This CDR3 spans 14 amino acids. In DNA form, the CDR3 reads TGTGCCAGCACTCGCTGGGGAATCGACAATGAGCAGTTCTTC. As protein: CASTRWGIDNEQFF.

The V gene is TRBV12-5, the J gene TRBJ2-3; a weak D match, TRBD1 (6 bases). CDR3 length: 15 amino acids. The germline CDR1 and CDR2 sequences are LGHNT and FRNRAP. The V and J ends lost 0 bases and 4 bases respectively, with 11 bases between them. The CDR3 region is CASGLVLGQPDTQYF. The CDR3 bases are TGTGCTAGTGGTTTGGTACTAGGACAGCCAGATACGCAGTATTTT.

CDR3 coding DNA: TGTGCCACCAGCAGAGAGGGACCCGGGACAGGGGGCATGGGTAGCAATCAGCCCCAGCATTTT. It is translated as CATSREGPGTGGMGSNQPQHF. This sequence joins TRBV15 and TRBJ1-5, with TRBD1 identical over 12 bases. V gave up 0 bases and J gave up 0 bases; unmatched junction bases: 12. The V gene's germline CDR1 is LNHNV and CDR2 YYDKDF (reference sequence). The CDR3 is 21 residues long. The variable domain in full, with the rest retrieved from reference TRBV15 and TRBJ1-5, is DAMVIQNPRYQVTQFGKPVTLSCSQTLNHNVMYWYQQKSSQAPKLLFHYYDKDFNNEADTPDNFQSRRPNTSFCFLDIRSPGLGDTAMYLCATSREGPGTGGMGSNQPQHFGDGTRLSIL.

This rearrangement joins TRBV30 to TRBJ2-2; tentatively, D is TRBD1 or TRBD2 (5 bases each). Germline lookup yields CDR1 GTSNPN and CDR2 SVGIG (reference sequence). The ends were cut back, 0 bases at V and 4 bases at J, with 18 bases in the middle. CDR3 length: 17 amino acids. In DNA, the CDR3 is TGTGCCTGGAGTGTAATTGGGGGTCTTAGTGGCACCGGGGAGCTGTTTTTT. It specifies CAWSVIGGLSGTGELFF.

V and J are TRBV13 and TRBJ2-1; D not certain. Germline assignment: CDR1 PRHDT and CDR2 FYEKMQ (reference sequence). CDR3 length: 15 amino acids. Trimming removed 2 bases at V and 8 bases at J, with 16 bases between. The CDR3 DNA reads TGTGCCAGCAGCTTATTAGCCCGTCGTCAACATGAGCAGTTCTTC. Its translation: CASSLLARRQHEQFF.

This sequence joins TRBV9 and TRBJ1-1, with 8 bases fitting TRBD1. Per the germline V gene, CDR1 is SGDLS and CDR2 is YYNGEE. The length of the CDR3 is 12 residues. V was pared by 4 bases and J by 8 bases, with 4 bases of the junction left unmatched. The CDR3 DNA follows: TGTGCCAGCAGCCTCGGGACAGGCGAAGCTTTCTTT. This sequence encodes CASSLGTGEAFF.

A word on this clone: At one boundary the junction diverges from the germline segment, which might be a read error. The chain joins TRBV11-1 to TRBJ2-1, with 7 bases lining up with TRBD2. The CDR3 runs to 15 residues. CDR1 and CDR2 (germline): SGHAT, FQDESV (reference sequence). CDR3 nucleotides: TGTGCCAGCAGCCTAGCGGCCTACTCCTACAATGAGCAGTTCTTC. It yields the protein CASSLAAYSYNEQFF.

This clone has only a few counts. The CDR3 sequence: CASSTQQGSSGNTIYF. The DNA of the CDR3 is TGTGCCAGCTCAACTCAACAGGGGAGCTCTGGAAACACCATATATTTT. This chain joins TRBV18 and TRBJ1-3, with TRBD1 matching 7 bases. There are 16 residues in the CDR3. Germline V gene data show CDR1 as KGHSH and CDR2 as LQKENI. V was clipped by 5 bases and J by 0 bases; unmatched bases: 7. Drawing the rest from reference TRBV18 and TRBJ1-3, the complete variable domain is NAGVMQNPRHLVRRRGQEARLRCSPMKGHSHVYWYRQLPEEGLKFMVYLQKENIIDESGMPKERFSAEFPKEGPSILRIQQVVRGDSAAYFCASSTQQGSSGNTIYFGEGSWLTVV.

This chain links TRBV5-1 with TRBJ2-3, with D maybe TRBD2 (5 bases). Per the germline V gene, CDR1 is SGHRS and CDR2 is YFSETQ. The CDR3 runs 14 residues. The germline V and J ends were trimmed by 0 bases and 3 bases, with 8 bases remaining between them. The CDR3 loop reads CASSLDPGTDTQYF. The CDR3 nucleotides read TGCGCCAGCAGCTTGGATCCGGGAACAGATACGCAGTATTTT.

J is TRBJ1-2 and V is TRBV19; the match to TRBD1 covers 8 bases. The germline V gene has CDR1 LNHDA and CDR2 SQIVND (reference sequence). Trimming took 6 bases from V and 1 from J; bases not matched to a gene: 7. The CDR3 loop spans 15 amino acids. CDR3 amino acids: CASRRDRFFNYGYTF. The CDR3 nucleotides read TGTGCCAGTAGGCGGGACAGGTTTTTTAACTATGGCTACACCTTC.

The chain recombines TRBV19 with TRBJ1-5, with D tentatively TRBD1 (5 bases). The CDR3 has 14 residues. V was cut by 7 bases and J by 4 bases, with 14 bases left in between. Germline CDR1 LNHDA, CDR2 SQIVND (reference sequence). The CDR3 DNA reads as TGTGCCAGTAACATGCAGGGTTGGAATCAGCCCCAGCATTTT. Translating it yields CASNMQGWNQPQHF.

This clone was counted a few times. The CDR3 reads CASSRGPNEQYF. The CDR3, as DNA: TGTGCCAGCAGCCGGGGACCCAACGAGCAGTACTTC. The gene calls are TRBV5-4 and TRBJ2-7; D is perhaps TRBD1 or TRBD2 (5 bases each). CDR3 size: 12 residues. Germline V gene data show CDR1 as SGHNT and CDR2 as YYREEE (reference sequence). The V end was cut by 4 bases, the J end by 5 bases, with 10 bases between.

This clone appeared a single time. The CDR3 loop reads CASSPPLRLAGGGEELFF. The CDR3, as DNA: TGTGCCAGCAGCCCGCCCCTCCGACTAGCGGGGGGGGGCGAGGAGCTGTTTTTT. The rearrangement joins TRBV9 to TRBJ2-2; 14 bases match TRBD2. The CDR3 runs to 18 residues. Germline trimming cut 4 bases from V and 10 bases from J; bases unmatched to any gene: 15. Germline lookup yields CDR1 SGDLS and CDR2 YYNGEE.

The V call is TRBV19, the J call TRBJ1-5, with TRBD1 identical over 8 bases. Per the germline V gene, CDR1 is LNHDA and CDR2 is SQIVND (reference sequence). The J segment lost 3 bases and the V segment lost 4 bases, leaving 17 bases of the junction unmatched. CDR3 length: 19 residues. The CDR3 DNA reads as TGTGCCAGTAGTACCCCCCCCCGACAGGGGCTACTATTCAATCAGCCCCAGCATTTT. Translated: CASSTPPRQGLLFNQPQHF.

The genes are TRBV6-5 and TRBJ1-6, with a weak D call TRBD1 (6 bases). V was pared by 2 bases and J by 7 bases, with 15 bases between. The CDR3 covers 16 residues. Looked up from germline, CDR1 is MNHEY and CDR2 is SVGAGI. The CDR3 spells CASSYEPTGLNSPLHF. DNA for the CDR3: TGTGCCAGCAGTTACGAGCCCACAGGGTTAAATTCACCCCTCCACTTT.

The V call is TRBV28, the J call TRBJ2-5; D is ambiguous. Germline values: CDR1 MDHEN, CDR2 SYDVKM. The CDR3 sequence is 13 residues long. Trimming took off 6 bases at V and 4 bases at J, with 12 bases between the two ends. The CDR3: CASRRTGLETQYF. The CDR3 nucleotides read TGTGCCAGCAGGCGGACGGGCCTAGAGACCCAGTACTTC. The variable domain in full, completed from reference TRBV28 and TRBJ2-5, reads DVKVTQSSRYLVKRTGEKVFLECVQDMDHENMFWYRQDPGLGLRLIYFSYDVKMKEKGDIPEGYSVSREKKERFSLILESASTNQTSMYLCASRRTGLETQYFGPGTRLLVL.

The V call is TRBV7-3, the J call TRBJ2-3, with D hard to call. Trimming removed 5 bases at V and 5 bases at J, with 11 bases between. This CDR3 comprises 13 residues. Germline CDR1 reads SGHTA; CDR2 reads FQGTGA. The CDR3 bases are TGTGCCAGCAGCCCATCTATGTTAGATACGCAGTATTTT. Translation gives CASSPSMLDTQYF.

V usage is TRBV4-2 and J usage is TRBJ2-7, with a possible D match to TRBD1 (6 bases). The ends were cut back, 1 base at V and 3 bases at J, with 7 bases in the middle. Germline values: CDR1 LGHNA, CDR2 YNFKEQ. This CDR3 has 13 residues. CDR3 bases: TGTGCCAGCAGCCAAGCACAGGGCTACGAGCAGTACTTC. Its translation is CASSQAQGYEQYF.

V is TRBV5-1 and J is TRBJ2-7, with D perhaps TRBD2 (6 bases). The length of the CDR3 is 13 residues. V gave up 4 bases and J gave up 1 base, with 9 bases separating them. Germline loops: CDR1 SGHRS, CDR2 YFSETQ. The CDR3 nucleotides are TGCGCCAGCAGCCTGGACTATTCCTACGAGCAGTACTTC. This translates into CASSLDYSYEQYF.

The V and J genes are TRBV19 and TRBJ1-4, with D possibly TRBD1 on 5 matching bases. The CDR3 runs to 14 residues. Germline V gives CDR1 LNHDA, CDR2 SQIVND (reference sequence). Between the trimmed V and J ends, which lost 11 bases and 7 bases, there was a span of 20 bases. CDR3 loop: CACGRGGEGEKLFF. The CDR3 DNA follows: TGTGCCTGCGGCCGGGGAGGGGAGGGTGAAAAACTGTTTTTT.

In its sample, this clone was seen once. J is TRBJ2-7 and V is TRBV5-1, with 8 bases identical to TRBD2. The CDR3 has 14 amino acids. Germline loops: CDR1 SGHRS, CDR2 YFSETQ. V shed 2 bases, J shed 3 bases, and the junction held 4 bases outside the gene matches. For the CDR3, the DNA is TGCGCCAGCAGCTTTACTAGCGGCTACTACGAGCAGTACTTC. This encodes CASSFTSGYYEQYF. Together with reference TRBV5-1 and TRBJ2-7, the CDR3 gives the full variable domain: KAGVTQTPRYLIKTRGQQVTLSCSPISGHRSVSWYQQTPGQGLQFLFEYFSETQRNKGNFPGRFSGRQFSNSRSEMNVSTLELGDSALYLCASSFTSGYYEQYFGPGTRLTVT.

The count of this clone is one. The DNA of the CDR3 is TGTGCCAGCAGTGAATATAGGGGTTCGTTCCGCACTGAAGCTTTCTTT. Its translation: CASSEYRGSFRTEAFF. The rearrangement uses TRBV2 and TRBJ1-1, with D maybe TRBD1 (5 bases). The CDR3 contains 16 residues. The V gene lost 2 bases and the J gene lost 4 bases, with 17 bases spanning the gap. The V gene's germline CDR1 is SNHLY and CDR2 FYNNEI. Based on the CDR3 plus reference TRBV2 and TRBJ1-1, the full variable domain is EPEVTQTPSHQVTQMGQEVILRCVPISNHLYFYWYRQILGQKVEFLVSFYNNEISEKSEIFDDQFSVERPDGSNFTLKIRSTKLEDSAMYFCASSEYRGSFRTEAFFGQGTRLTVV.

This clone was recorded once. V is TRBV6-4 and J is TRBJ1-2; the match to TRBD1 covers 7 bases. Germline loops: CDR1 MRHNA, CDR2 SNTAGT. J gave up 8 bases and V 6 bases, and 15 bases lay outside the gene matches. This CDR3 region has 15 residues. CDR3 loop: CASRDRVGTSGGYTF. In DNA form, the CDR3 reads TGTGCCAGCAGAGACAGGGTAGGAACATCGGGAGGCTACACCTTC.

V gene TRBV7-2 combines with J gene TRBJ2-7; D unclear. The CDR3 runs 13 residues. Per the germline V gene, CDR1 is SGHTA and CDR2 is FQGNSA. V gave up 4 bases and J gave up 6 bases, with 13 bases separating them. As DNA, the CDR3 is TGTGCCAGCAGCTCCATGAGGTGGGGCGAGCAGTACTTC. Translating gives CASSSMRWGEQYF.

This chain uses TRBV7-9 with TRBJ1-5; D might be TRBD1 (6 bases). Per germline, CDR1 SEHNR and CDR2 FQNEAQ (reference sequence). The CDR3 contains 15 residues. Trimming cost V 8 bases and J 4 bases, with 18 bases left between them. CDR3 residues: CASGTSDSLNQPQHF. The DNA for the CDR3 is TGTGCCAGCGGAACCTCGGACAGTTTGAATCAGCCCCAGCATTTT.

The chain carries TRBV2 and TRBJ1-1; the D is unclear. The V gene's germline CDR1 is SNHLY and CDR2 FYNNEI. This CDR3 region has 14 residues. Trimming removed 8 bases from V and 5 bases from J, with 18 bases in between. The CDR3 reads CASRFNEGGTEAFF. CDR3 sequence (DNA): TGTGCCAGCCGCTTCAACGAAGGTGGAACTGAAGCTTTCTTT.

The gene calls are TRBV6-5 and TRBJ2-7; the D is unclear. V lost 7 bases and J lost 0, with 4 bases in between. Germline V gene lookup returns CDR1 MNHEY and CDR2 SVGAGI. This CDR3 has 11 residues. The CDR3: CASIGSYEQYF. CDR3 DNA: TGTGCCAGCATAGGCTCCTACGAGCAGTACTTC.